This record covers a single T cell receptor (beta chain). This CDR3 contains 16 residues. In germline, CDR1 is SEHNR, CDR2 FQNEAQ (reference sequence). Trimming removed 0 bases from V and 5 bases from J; junction bases left unmatched: 4. TCRdb fed the 5' RACE reads into MiXCR, producing one record per CDR3 protein. The sample includes around 52,000 distinct CDR3 sequences, 25% to 35% of them seen just once. The memory fraction was CD4+CD45RO+CD25- cells. The chain carries TRBV7-9 and TRBJ2-1; 10 bases are a match to TRBD2. The specimen was tumor-infiltrating memory CD4+ T cells sorted from the breast tumor. The subset here: memory CD4+ T cells, CD4+CD45RO+CD25-. The receptor comes from a female donor with breast cancer. This CDR3 reads CASSLALAGAHNEQFF. The DNA of the CDR3 is TGTGCCAGCAGCTTAGCGCTAGCGGGAGCTCACAATGAGCAGTTCTTC.